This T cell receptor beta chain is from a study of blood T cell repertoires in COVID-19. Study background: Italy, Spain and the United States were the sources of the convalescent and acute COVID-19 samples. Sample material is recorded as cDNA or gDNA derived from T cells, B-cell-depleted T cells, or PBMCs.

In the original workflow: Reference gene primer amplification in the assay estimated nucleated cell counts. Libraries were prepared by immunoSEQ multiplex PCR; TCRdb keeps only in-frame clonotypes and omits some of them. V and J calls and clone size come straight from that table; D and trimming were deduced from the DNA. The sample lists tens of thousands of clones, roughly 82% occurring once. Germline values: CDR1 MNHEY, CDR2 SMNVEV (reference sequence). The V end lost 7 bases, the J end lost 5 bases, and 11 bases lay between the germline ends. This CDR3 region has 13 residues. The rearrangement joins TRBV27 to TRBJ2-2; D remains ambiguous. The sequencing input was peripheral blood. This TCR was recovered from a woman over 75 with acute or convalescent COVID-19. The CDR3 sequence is CASTPRLTGELFF. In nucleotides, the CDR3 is TGTGCCAGCACCCCCCGACTGACCGGGGAGCTGTTTTTT.